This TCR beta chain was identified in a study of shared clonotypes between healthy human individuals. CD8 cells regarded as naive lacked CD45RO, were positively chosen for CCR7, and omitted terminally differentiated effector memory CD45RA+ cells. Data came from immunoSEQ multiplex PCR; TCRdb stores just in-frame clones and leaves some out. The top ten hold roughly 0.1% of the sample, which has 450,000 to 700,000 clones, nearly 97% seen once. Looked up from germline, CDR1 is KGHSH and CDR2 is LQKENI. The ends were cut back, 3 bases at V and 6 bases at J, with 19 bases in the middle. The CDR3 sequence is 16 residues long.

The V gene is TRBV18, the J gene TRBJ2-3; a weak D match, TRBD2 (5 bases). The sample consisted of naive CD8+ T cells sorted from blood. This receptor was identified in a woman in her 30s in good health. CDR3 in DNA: TGTGCCAGCTCACCGGCGCTTGAGGGAGTCATGGATACGCAGTATTTT. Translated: CASSPALEGVMDTQYF. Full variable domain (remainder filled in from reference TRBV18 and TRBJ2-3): NAGVMQNPRHLVRRRGQEARLRCSPMKGHSHVYWYRQLPEEGLKFMVYLQKENIIDESGMPKERFSAEFPKEGPSILRIQQVVRGDSAAYFCASSPALEGVMDTQYFGPGTRLTVL.